This T cell receptor (beta chain) was recorded in a study of Graves' ophthalmopathy and Graves' hyperthyroidism. Looking at the study overall: The blood sample was drawn at first diagnosis and before any treatment. Overall study findings and caveats: Blood shared most expanded thyroid clonotypes above 0.001 frequency.

The study amplified TCR beta CDR3 regions using RNA transcripts. First-round RT-PCR relied on HTBI primers, and a second-round multiplex PCR came next. MiXCR, applied by TCRdb to the multiplex PCR reads, yields one record per CDR3 protein. The profile shows about 660,000 distinct CDR3 sequences, more than 40% of them singletons. Patients with other autoimmune diseases, uncontrolled infections, pregnancy or lactation were excluded. PBMCs were density-gradient isolated from around 11 ml fresh blood. V was shortened by 7 bases and J by 3 bases, with 18 bases between the two germline ends. Germline assignment: CDR1 SEHNR and CDR2 FQNEAQ (reference sequence). The CDR3 contains 16 residues. There are a few counts of this clonotype. What it binds is not known.

Specimen: peripheral blood. The gene calls are TRBV7-9 and TRBJ1-4; no clear D gene. This clonotype originated in an adult man with Graves' ophthalmopathy. CDR3 loop: CASTSIEGLANEKLFF. The CDR3 DNA follows: TGTGCCAGCACCTCCATTGAAGGGTTGGCTAATGAAAAACTGTTTTTT. The whole variable domain, remainder taken from reference TRBV7-9 and TRBJ1-4, is DTGVSQNPRHKITKRGQNVTFRCDPISEHNRLYWYRQTLGQGPEFLTYFQNEAQLEKSRLLSDRFSAERPKGSFSTLEIQRTEQGDSAMYLCASTSIEGLANEKLFFGSGTQLSVL.